The 23 T cell receptor beta chains below all came from one sample that was sequenced in a study of shared clonotypes between healthy human individuals. Cells designated naive CD8 were CD45RO-negative and were positively selected for CCR7, with terminally differentiated effector memory CD45RA+ cells excluded. Assay used: immunoSEQ multiplex PCR; TCRdb lists only in-frame clones, some missing. The sample comprises over 2,000,000 clones, about 94% of which are singletons, and over 1.5% rests with the top ten. The sequenced material came from naive CD8+ T cells from PBMCs. Receptors were obtained from a man aged 18 to 29 in good health. Some clones in this sample may be carry-over from other donors' samples.

In this sample, this clone turned up once. This chain uses TRBV6-6 with TRBJ2-7; D ambiguous. The CDR3 contains 14 residues. Germline V gene sequence: CDR1 MNHNY, CDR2 SVGAGI (reference sequence). Deletions cut 6 bases from V and 0 bases from J, with 12 bases between. CDR3 nucleotide sequence: TGTGCCAGCAGCCCCAGTCGACTCTCCTACGAGCAGTACTTC. This translates into CASSPSRLSYEQYF.

The chain carries TRBV6-1 and TRBJ2-1; tentative D call: TRBD2 (6 bases). Germline-derived CDR1 and CDR2 are MNHNS and SASEGT. CDR3 size: 14 residues. With 5 bases removed from V and 6 bases from J, the gap between germline ends came to 14 bases. CDR3 region: CASSLAPGGNEQFF. CDR3 DNA sequence: TGTGCCAGCAGTCTAGCCCCCGGGGGCAATGAGCAGTTCTTC.

This clone has a single count. This chain connects TRBV27 to TRBJ2-1, with D possibly being TRBD1 (5 bases). The germline V gene has CDR1 MNHEY and CDR2 SMNVEV (reference sequence). The ends were cut back, 5 bases at V and 4 bases at J, with 15 bases in the middle. This CDR3 spans 15 amino acids. The CDR3, as DNA: TGTGCCAGCAGTCCAGGGATGATACCTTACAATGAGCAGTTCTTC. It is translated as CASSPGMIPYNEQFF.

J is TRBJ2-1 and V is TRBV27; D is perhaps TRBD2 (6 bases). The germline V and J ends were trimmed by 4 bases and 4 bases, with 17 bases remaining between them. From germline, CDR1 is MNHEY and CDR2 SMNVEV (reference sequence). CDR3 length equals 16 residues. CDR3: CASSSPTGTGYNEQFF. DNA of the CDR3: TGTGCCAGCAGTTCACCGACCGGGACTGGATACAATGAGCAGTTCTTC.

This rearrangement joins TRBV9 to TRBJ2-2, with D perhaps matching TRBD1 (6 bases). This CDR3 is built from 16 residues. Germline-derived CDR1 and CDR2 are SGDLS and YYNGEE. The V end was cut by 3 bases, the J end by 7 bases, with 19 bases between. CDR3 residues: CASSARRQGLGGELFF. CDR3 DNA sequence: TGTGCCAGCAGCGCCCGCCGGCAGGGGCTTGGCGGGGAGCTGTTTTTT.

V gene TRBV19 combines with J gene TRBJ2-1; D not certain. Germline CDR1 reads LNHDA; CDR2 reads SQIVND (reference sequence). The CDR3 extends over 13 amino acids. V shed 3 bases and J shed 8 bases, with 11 bases lying between them. CDR3 region: CASSMGWSHEQFF. CDR3 coding DNA: TGTGCCAGTAGTATGGGCTGGTCCCATGAGCAGTTCTTC.

This chain links TRBV28 with TRBJ1-5; no definite D call. The CDR3 loop spans 17 amino acids. The V gene's germline CDR1 is MDHEN and CDR2 SYDVKM. Deletions cut 5 bases from V and 0 bases from J, with 17 bases between. The chain's CDR3 is CASSGTRAAYSNQPQHF. CDR3 DNA sequence: TGTGCCAGCAGTGGCACTAGGGCAGCTTATAGCAATCAGCCCCAGCATTTT.

V is TRBV5-1 and J is TRBJ1-2; 8 bases map to TRBD1. CDR3 length equals 17 residues. The V segment lost 3 bases and the J segment 3 bases; nucleotides outside the gene matches: 13. Germline values: CDR1 SGHRS, CDR2 YFSETQ. The CDR3 sequence is CASSWGDRPSNYYGYTF. The CDR3 DNA reads as TGCGCCAGCAGCTGGGGGGACAGGCCAAGTAACTACTATGGCTACACCTTC. Full variable domain (remainder filled in from reference TRBV5-1 and TRBJ1-2): KAGVTQTPRYLIKTRGQQVTLSCSPISGHRSVSWYQQTPGQGLQFLFEYFSETQRNKGNFPGRFSGRQFSNSRSEMNVSTLELGDSALYLCASSWGDRPSNYYGYTFGSGTRLTVV.

The J gene is TRBJ1-6, the V gene TRBV27; D remains ambiguous. The CDR3 runs 13 residues. Germline V lookup: CDR1 MNHEY, CDR2 SMNVEV (reference sequence). The V end was cut by 4 bases, the J end by 7 bases, with 8 bases between. The CDR3 region has the DNA TGTGCCAGCAGTTCCACAGTGAATTCACCCCTCCACTTT. Protein sequence: CASSSTVNSPLHF.

This clone was picked up one time. The gene calls are TRBV7-9 and TRBJ1-1; 7 bases map to TRBD1. Per the germline V gene, CDR1 is SEHNR and CDR2 is FQNEAQ (reference sequence). V lost 10 bases to trimming and J lost 3 bases; unmatched junction nucleotides: 17. There are 16 residues in the CDR3. CDR3 sequence: CATEAGRGKKDTEAFF. The CDR3 DNA is TGTGCCACCGAGGCGGGCAGGGGGAAAAAGGACACTGAAGCTTTCTTT.

The chain combines TRBV15 with TRBJ2-2; D is perhaps TRBD1 (5 bases). Germline loops: CDR1 LNHNV, CDR2 YYDKDF (reference sequence). The ends were cut back, 3 bases at V and 1 base at J, with 15 bases in the middle. The CDR3 consists of 17 residues. This CDR3 reads CATSREGAPLNTGELFF. The CDR3 bases are TGTGCCACCAGCAGGGAAGGGGCCCCCTTGAACACCGGGGAGCTGTTTTTT.

The chain couples TRBV19 to TRBJ2-1; D might be TRBD2 (6 bases). Germline CDR1 is LNHDA and CDR2 is SQIVND (reference sequence). The CDR3 contains 13 residues. V gave up 3 bases and J gave up 10 bases, with 13 bases separating them. The CDR3 loop reads CASSIPGVGEQFF. The CDR3 DNA follows: TGTGCCAGTAGTATCCCGGGAGTCGGGGAGCAGTTCTTC.

The chain links TRBV30 to TRBJ2-7; possibly TRBD1 or TRBD2 for D (5 bases each). CDR3 length: 13 residues. Looked up from germline, CDR1 is GTSNPN and CDR2 is SVGIG (reference sequence). Trimming removed 2 bases at V and 4 bases at J, with 12 bases between. CDR3 protein: CAWSPGPLYEQYF. CDR3 nucleotides: TGTGCCTGGAGTCCGGGACCGTTGTACGAGCAGTACTTC.

CDR3 protein: CASSLRLQDNYGYTF. For the CDR3, the DNA is TGTGCCAGCAGCTTGCGGCTACAGGACAACTATGGCTACACCTTC. The chain carries TRBV5-4 and TRBJ1-2, with a tentative D call TRBD1 (5 bases). V lost 1 base, J lost 2 bases, and 12 bases lay in between. This CDR3 has 15 amino acids. CDR1 is SGHNT, CDR2 YYREEE, per germline (reference sequence).

The rearrangement uses TRBV9 and TRBJ2-1; no clear D gene. In germline, CDR1 is SGDLS, CDR2 YYNGEE. The CDR3 has 14 amino acids. Trimming took off 5 bases at V and 7 bases at J, with 16 bases between the two ends. CDR3 residues: CASSALGWLNEQFF. CDR3 in DNA: TGTGCCAGCAGTGCGTTGGGGTGGTTGAATGAGCAGTTCTTC.

The chain recombines TRBV11-2 with TRBJ2-7, with 8 bases fitting TRBD2. Trimming at V came to 6 bases and at J to 3 bases, leaving 10 bases not matched to a gene. This CDR3 is built from 15 residues. The V gene's germline CDR1 is SGHAT and CDR2 FQNNGV. As DNA, the CDR3 is TGTGCCAGCAGTTCACGCTCCAGCGGGAGCTACGAGCAGTACTTC. This gives the protein CASSSRSSGSYEQYF.

V and J are TRBV29-1 and TRBJ2-1, with 13 nucleotides matching TRBD2. V lost 7 bases, J lost 5 bases, and 11 bases stayed unmatched. From germline, CDR1 is SQVTM and CDR2 ANQGSEA. The CDR3 extends over 16 amino acids. CDR3 DNA sequence: TGCAGCGCCCCGGGACTAGCGGGAAGGCCCCACAATGAGCAGTTCTTC. It specifies CSAPGLAGRPHNEQFF.

CDR3 sequence reads: CASSSDGGTNTEAFF. The CDR3 nucleotides are TGTGCCAGCAGCTCGGACGGAGGTACAAACACTGAAGCTTTCTTT. The V call is TRBV7-9, the J call TRBJ1-1; D remains unclear. Germline CDR1 reads SEHNR; CDR2 reads FQNEAQ (reference sequence). This CDR3 comprises 15 residues. Trimming cost V 4 bases and J 2 bases, with 14 bases left between them.

The chain uses TRBV6-6 and TRBJ2-1; tentative D call: TRBD2 (7 bases). The V and J ends lost 2 bases and 8 bases respectively, with 13 bases between them. Looked up from germline, CDR1 is MNHNY and CDR2 is SVGAGI (reference sequence). This CDR3 region has 14 residues. CDR3 sequence reads: CASSYTGAGDEQFF. DNA for the CDR3: TGTGCCAGCAGTTACACGGGGGCGGGGGATGAGCAGTTCTTC.

This clone has a single count. The junction and the germline gene differ at one end; a read error may be behind it. The rearrangement links TRBV5-1 to TRBJ2-5; a weak D match, TRBD1 (6 bases). The V gene's germline CDR1 is SGHRS and CDR2 YFSETQ. This CDR3 has 15 residues. The CDR3 sequence: CASSPGALLQEAQYF. For the CDR3, the DNA is TGCGCCAGCAGCCCAGGGGCCCTACTTCAAGAGGCCCAGTACTTC.

V gene TRBV6-5 combines with J gene TRBJ2-1; D gene uncertain. Trimming removed 0 bases from V and 9 bases from J, with 9 bases in between. The CDR3 totals 13 residues. From germline, CDR1 is MNHEY and CDR2 SVGAGI. The CDR3 bases are TGTGCCAGCAGTTACTCGAGGCTTTCTGAGCAGTTCTTC. Its protein product is CASSYSRLSEQFF.

This chain connects TRBV11-2 to TRBJ1-5; maybe TRBD1 (5 bases). The CDR3 is 13 residues long. Trimming took off 4 bases at V and 4 bases at J, with 8 bases between the two ends. Per germline, CDR1 SGHAT and CDR2 FQNNGV. The CDR3 DNA reads as TGTGCCAGCAGCTGGGGGGGGAATCAGCCCCAGCATTTT. This encodes CASSWGGNQPQHF. Drawing the rest from reference TRBV11-2 and TRBJ1-5, the complete variable domain is EAGVAQSPRYKIIEKRQSVAFWCNPISGHATLYWYQQILGQGPKLLIQFQNNGVVDDSQLPKDRFSAERLKGVDSTLKIQPAKLEDSAVYLCASSWGGNQPQHFGDGTRLSIL.

The chain recombines TRBV7-9 with TRBJ1-2, with a tentative D call TRBD1 (6 bases). CDR3 length: 16 residues. Germline V gives CDR1 SEHNR, CDR2 FQNEAQ (reference sequence). V lost 0 bases, J lost 0 bases, and 11 bases lay in between. The CDR3: CASSLANRAANYGYTF. CDR3 nucleotide sequence: TGTGCCAGCAGCTTAGCGAACAGGGCAGCTAACTATGGCTACACCTTC.